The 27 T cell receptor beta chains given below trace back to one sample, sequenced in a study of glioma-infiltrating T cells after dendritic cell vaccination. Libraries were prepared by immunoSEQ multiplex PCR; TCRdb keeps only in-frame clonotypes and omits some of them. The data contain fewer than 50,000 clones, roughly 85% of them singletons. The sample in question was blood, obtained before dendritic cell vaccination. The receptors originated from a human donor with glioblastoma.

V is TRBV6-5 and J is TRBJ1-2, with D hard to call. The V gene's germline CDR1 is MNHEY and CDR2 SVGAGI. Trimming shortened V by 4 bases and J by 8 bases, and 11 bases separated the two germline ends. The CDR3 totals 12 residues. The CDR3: CASSSTGVGYTF. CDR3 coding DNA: TGTGCCAGCAGTTCCACGGGTGTCGGCTACACCTTC.

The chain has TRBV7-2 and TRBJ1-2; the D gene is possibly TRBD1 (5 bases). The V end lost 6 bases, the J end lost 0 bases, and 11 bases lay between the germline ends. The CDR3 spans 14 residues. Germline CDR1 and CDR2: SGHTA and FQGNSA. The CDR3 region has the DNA TGTGCCAGCAGTTCTCAGGGTACTAACTATGGCTACACCTTC. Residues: CASSSQGTNYGYTF.

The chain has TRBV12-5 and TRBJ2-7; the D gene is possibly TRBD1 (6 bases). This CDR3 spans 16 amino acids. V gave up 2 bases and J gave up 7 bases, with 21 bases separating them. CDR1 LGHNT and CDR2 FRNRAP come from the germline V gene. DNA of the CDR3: TGTGCTAGTGGTTTGCCGACGACAGTCAGGGGCGTTGAGCAGTACTTC. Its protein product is CASGLPTTVRGVEQYF.

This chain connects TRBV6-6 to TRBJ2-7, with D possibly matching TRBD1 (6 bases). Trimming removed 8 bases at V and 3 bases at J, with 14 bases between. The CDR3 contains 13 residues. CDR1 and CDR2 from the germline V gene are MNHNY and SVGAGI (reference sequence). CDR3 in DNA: TGTGCCAGCTCTCGTGGACAGTTCTACGAGCAGTACTTC. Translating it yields CASSRGQFYEQYF.

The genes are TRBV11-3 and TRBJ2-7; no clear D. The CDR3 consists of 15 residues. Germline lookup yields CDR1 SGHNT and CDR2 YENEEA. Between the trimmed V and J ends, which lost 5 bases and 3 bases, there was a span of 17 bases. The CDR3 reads CASSLAGSLVYEQYF. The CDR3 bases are TGTGCCAGCAGCCTCGCAGGCAGTTTGGTCTACGAGCAGTACTTC.

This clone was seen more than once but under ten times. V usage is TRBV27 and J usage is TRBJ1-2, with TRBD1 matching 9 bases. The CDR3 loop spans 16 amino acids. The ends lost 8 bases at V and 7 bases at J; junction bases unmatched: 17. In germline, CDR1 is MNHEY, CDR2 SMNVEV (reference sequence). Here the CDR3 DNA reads TGTGCCAGCCACCCGAATGGGGGACAGGGTGTAGTTGGCTACACCTTC. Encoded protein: CASHPNGGQGVVGYTF.

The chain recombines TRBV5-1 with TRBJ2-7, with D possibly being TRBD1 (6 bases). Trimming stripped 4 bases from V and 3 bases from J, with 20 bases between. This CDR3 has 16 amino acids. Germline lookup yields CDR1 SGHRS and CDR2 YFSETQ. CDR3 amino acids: CASSLQADRNLYEQYF. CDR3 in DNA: TGCGCCAGCAGCCTACAAGCGGACAGAAACCTCTACGAGCAGTACTTC.

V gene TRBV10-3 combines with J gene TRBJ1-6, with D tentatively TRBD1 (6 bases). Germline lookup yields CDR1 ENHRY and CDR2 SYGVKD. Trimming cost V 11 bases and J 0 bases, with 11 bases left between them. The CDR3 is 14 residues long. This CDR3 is CAAQGGSYNSPLHF. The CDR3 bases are TGTGCCGCCCAAGGGGGCTCCTATAATTCACCCCTCCACTTT.

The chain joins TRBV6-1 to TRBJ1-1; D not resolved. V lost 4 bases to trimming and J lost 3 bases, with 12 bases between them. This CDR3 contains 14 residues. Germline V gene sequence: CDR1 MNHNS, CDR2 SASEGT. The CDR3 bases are TGTGCCAGCAGTGTCGTCCAAGGAGACACTGAAGCTTTCTTT. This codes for CASSVVQGDTEAFF.

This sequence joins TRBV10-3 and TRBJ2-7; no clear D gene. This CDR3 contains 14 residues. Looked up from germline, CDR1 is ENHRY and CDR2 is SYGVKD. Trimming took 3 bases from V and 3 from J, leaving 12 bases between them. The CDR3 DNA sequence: TGTGCCATCAGTGATGGGCGAAAACTCTACGAGCAGTACTTC. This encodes CAISDGRKLYEQYF.

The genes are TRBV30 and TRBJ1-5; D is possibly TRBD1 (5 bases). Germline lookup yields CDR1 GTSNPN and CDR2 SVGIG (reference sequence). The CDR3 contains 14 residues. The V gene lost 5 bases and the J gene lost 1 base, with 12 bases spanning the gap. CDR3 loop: CAWCSPGSNQPQHF. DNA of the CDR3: TGTGCCTGGTGCAGCCCAGGGAGCAATCAGCCCCAGCATTTT.

CDR3 nucleotide sequence: TGTGCCAGCAGCTTCCCCTCATCAAACGCACCAGGGCGGCAGTACTTC. Translation: CASSFPSSNAPGRQYF. The chain employs TRBV5-4 and TRBJ2-7, with D possibly TRBD1 on 5 matching bases. CDR1 and CDR2 (germline): SGHNT, YYREEE (reference sequence). Trimming removed 2 bases at V and 9 bases at J, with 24 bases between. The CDR3 extends over 16 amino acids.

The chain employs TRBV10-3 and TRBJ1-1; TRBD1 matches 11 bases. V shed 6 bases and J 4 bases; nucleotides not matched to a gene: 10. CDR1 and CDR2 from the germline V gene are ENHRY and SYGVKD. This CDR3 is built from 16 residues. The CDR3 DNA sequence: TGTGCCATCAGCAACGGACAGGGGGCGTCGAGCACTGAAGCTTTCTTT. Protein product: CAISNGQGASSTEAFF.

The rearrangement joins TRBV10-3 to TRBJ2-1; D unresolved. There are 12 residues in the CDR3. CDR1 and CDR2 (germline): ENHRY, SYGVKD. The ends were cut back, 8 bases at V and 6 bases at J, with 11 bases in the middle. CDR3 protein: CAIGPQTNEQFF. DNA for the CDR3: TGTGCCATCGGGCCACAGACCAATGAGCAGTTCTTC.

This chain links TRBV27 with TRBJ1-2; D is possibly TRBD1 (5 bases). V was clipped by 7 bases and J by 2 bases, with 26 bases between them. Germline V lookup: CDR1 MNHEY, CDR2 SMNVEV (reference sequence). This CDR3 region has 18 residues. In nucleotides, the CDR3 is TGTGCCAGCACGATTAAACCGATTCTTCAGGGCGAGAACTATGGCTACACCTTC. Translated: CASTIKPILQGENYGYTF.

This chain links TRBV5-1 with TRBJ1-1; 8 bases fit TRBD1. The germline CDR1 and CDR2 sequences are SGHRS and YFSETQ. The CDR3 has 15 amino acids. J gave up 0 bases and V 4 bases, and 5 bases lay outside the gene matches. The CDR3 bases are TGCGCCAGCAGCCGTAGGGGACAGGTGAACACTGAAGCTTTCTTT. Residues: CASSRRGQVNTEAFF.

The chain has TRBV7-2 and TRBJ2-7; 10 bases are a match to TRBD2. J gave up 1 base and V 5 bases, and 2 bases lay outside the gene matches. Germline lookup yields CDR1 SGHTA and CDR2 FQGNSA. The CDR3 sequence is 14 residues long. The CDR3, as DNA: TGTGCCAGCAGCACACTAGCGGGGTCCTACGAGCAGTACTTC. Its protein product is CASSTLAGSYEQYF.

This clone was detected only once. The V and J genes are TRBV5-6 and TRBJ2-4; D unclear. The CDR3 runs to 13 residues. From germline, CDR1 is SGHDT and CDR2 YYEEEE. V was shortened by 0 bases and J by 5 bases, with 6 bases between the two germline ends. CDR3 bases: TGTGCCAGCAGCTTGGGAGATGAAAACATTCAGTACTTC. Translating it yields CASSLGDENIQYF.

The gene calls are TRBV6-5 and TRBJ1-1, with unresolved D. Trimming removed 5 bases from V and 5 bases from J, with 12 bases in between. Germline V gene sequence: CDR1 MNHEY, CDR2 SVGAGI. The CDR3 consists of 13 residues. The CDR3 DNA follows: TGTGCCAGCAGTCCACGGGGTGGAACTGAAGCTTTCTTT. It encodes CASSPRGGTEAFF.

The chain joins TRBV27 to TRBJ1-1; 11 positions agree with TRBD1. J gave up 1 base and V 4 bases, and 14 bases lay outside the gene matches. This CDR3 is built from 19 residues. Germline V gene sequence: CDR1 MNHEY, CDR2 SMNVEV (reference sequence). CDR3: CASSSTRDRGTFRNTEAFF. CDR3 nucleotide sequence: TGTGCCAGCAGTTCGACCCGGGACAGGGGGACGTTTAGGAACACTGAAGCTTTCTTT.

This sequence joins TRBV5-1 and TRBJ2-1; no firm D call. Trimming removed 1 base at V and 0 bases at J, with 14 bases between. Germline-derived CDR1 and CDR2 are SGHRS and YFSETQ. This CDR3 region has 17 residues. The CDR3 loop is CASSLSVSFVSYNEQFF. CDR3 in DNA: TGCGCCAGCAGCTTGTCAGTATCCTTTGTCTCCTACAATGAGCAGTTCTTC.

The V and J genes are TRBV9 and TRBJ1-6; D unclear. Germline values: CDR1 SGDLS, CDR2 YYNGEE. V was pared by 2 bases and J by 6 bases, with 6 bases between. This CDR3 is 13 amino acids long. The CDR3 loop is CASSVLRNSPLHF. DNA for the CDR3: TGTGCCAGCAGCGTCCTCCGTAATTCACCCCTCCACTTT.

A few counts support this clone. The CDR3 reads CASSLGTGDGYTF. The DNA of the CDR3 is TGTGCCAGCAGCTTAGGGACAGGGGATGGCTACACCTTC. The chain employs TRBV7-2 and TRBJ1-2; 9 bases are a match to TRBD1. This CDR3 is built from 13 residues. CDR1 SGHTA and CDR2 FQGNSA come from the germline V gene. J was trimmed by 6 bases and V by 1 base; bases with no gene match: 0.

The CDR3 sequence: CASSQTALNQPQHF. CDR3 DNA: TGCGCCAGCAGCCAGACAGCGCTAAATCAGCCCCAGCATTTT. This chain joins TRBV4-3 and TRBJ1-5; possible D gene TRBD1, 5 bases. The CDR3 consists of 14 residues. V was pared by 3 bases and J by 4 bases, with 10 bases between. CDR1 and CDR2 (germline): LGHNA, YSLEER.

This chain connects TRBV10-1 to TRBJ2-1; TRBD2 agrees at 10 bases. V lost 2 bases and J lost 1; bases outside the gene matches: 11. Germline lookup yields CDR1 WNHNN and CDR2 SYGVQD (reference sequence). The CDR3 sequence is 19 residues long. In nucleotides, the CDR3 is TGCGCCAGCAGTGAGAAGGCTAAGCGGGGGGGCCTTTCCTACAATGAGCAGTTCTTC. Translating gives CASSEKAKRGGLSYNEQFF.

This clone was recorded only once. The CDR3 region has the DNA TGTGCCAGCAGCCTGGCGACAGGGAGCACAAACACTGAAGCTTTCTTT. It is translated as CASSLATGSTNTEAFF. The gene calls are TRBV7-2 and TRBJ1-1; 7 bases agree with TRBD1. The germline gives CDR1 SGHTA, CDR2 FQGNSA. Trimming at V came to 5 bases and at J to 2 bases, leaving 11 bases not matched to a gene. The CDR3 length is 16 residues.

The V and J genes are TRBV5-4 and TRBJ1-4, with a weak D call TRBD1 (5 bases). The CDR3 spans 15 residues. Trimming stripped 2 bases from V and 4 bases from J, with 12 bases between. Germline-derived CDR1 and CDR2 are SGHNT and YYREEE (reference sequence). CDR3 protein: CASSLSGTFNEKLFF. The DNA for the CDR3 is TGTGCCAGCAGCTTATCCGGGACTTTTAATGAAAAACTGTTTTTT. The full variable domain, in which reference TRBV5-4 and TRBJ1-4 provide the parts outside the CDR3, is ETGVTQSPTHLIKTRGQQVTLRCSSQSGHNTVSWYQQALGQGPQFIFQYYREEENGRGNFPPRFSGLQFPNYSSELNVNALELDDSALYLCASSLSGTFNEKLFFGSGTQLSVL.